This T cell receptor (beta chain) stems from a study of blood T cell repertoires in COVID-19. Study-wide background: COVID-19 samples collected from the United States, Italy and Spain covered acute and convalescent phases.

This CDR3 contains 14 residues. CDR1 and CDR2 (germline): MNHEY, SVGAGI. The V gene end was trimmed by 6 bases and the J gene end by 3 bases; junction bases not matched to a gene: 7. This clone occurred a few times. Clones were sequenced by immunoSEQ multiplex PCR, and TCRdb holds only the in-frame ones, with some missing. The sample has 35,000 to 45,000 clones, 70% to 90% seen once; the top ten hold roughly an eighth. This rearrangement joins TRBV6-5 to TRBJ2-7; 8 bases line up with TRBD2. The specimen was peripheral blood. The sequence was obtained from a human donor in a cohort sampled during active COVID-19. The CDR3 DNA is TGTGCCAGCAGGTATAGCGGGGAGGGCTACGAGCAGTACTTC. It yields the protein CASRYSGEGYEQYF.